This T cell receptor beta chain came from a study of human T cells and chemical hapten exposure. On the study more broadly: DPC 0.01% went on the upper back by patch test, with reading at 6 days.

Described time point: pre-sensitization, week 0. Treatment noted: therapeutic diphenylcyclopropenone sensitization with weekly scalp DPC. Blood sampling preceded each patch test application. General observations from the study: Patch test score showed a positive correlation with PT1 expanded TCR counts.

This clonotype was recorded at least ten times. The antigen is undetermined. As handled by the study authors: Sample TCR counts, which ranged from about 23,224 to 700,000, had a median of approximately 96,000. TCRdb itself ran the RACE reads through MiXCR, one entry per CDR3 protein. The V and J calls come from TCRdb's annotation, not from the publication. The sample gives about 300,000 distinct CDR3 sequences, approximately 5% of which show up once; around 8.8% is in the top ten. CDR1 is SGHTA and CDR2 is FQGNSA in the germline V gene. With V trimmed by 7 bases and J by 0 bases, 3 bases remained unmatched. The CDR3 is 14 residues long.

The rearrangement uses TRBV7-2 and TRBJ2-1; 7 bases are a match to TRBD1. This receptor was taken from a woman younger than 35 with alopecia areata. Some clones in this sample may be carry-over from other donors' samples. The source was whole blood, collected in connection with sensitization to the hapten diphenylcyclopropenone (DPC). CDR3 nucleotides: TGTGCCAGCAAGGGACAGATCTCCTACAATGAGCAGTTCTTC. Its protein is CASKGQISYNEQFF.